Below, 23 T cell receptor beta chains from the same sample are listed, as sequenced in a study of control samples from healthy donors and cancer patients. Assay used: immunoSEQ multiplex PCR; TCRdb lists only in-frame clones, some missing. The sample records some 220,000 clones, around 94% being singletons. The sequencing input was blood. These receptors all come from a man over 45 in good health.

The chain couples TRBV5-1 to TRBJ1-3; D is ambiguous. CDR3 size: 13 residues. The germline V gene has CDR1 SGHRS and CDR2 YFSETQ. The V end lost 3 bases, the J end lost 4 bases, and 8 bases lay between the germline ends. The CDR3 nucleotides are TGCGCCAGCAGCTCAGCAGACGGAAACACCATATATTTT. It is translated as CASSSADGNTIYF.

The rearrangement links TRBV11-2 to TRBJ2-5, with a weak D call TRBD1 (6 bases). V lost 6 bases, J lost 1 base, and 9 bases lay in between. The CDR3 runs to 13 residues. CDR1 and CDR2 from the germline V gene are SGHAT and FQNNGV. The CDR3 DNA reads as TGTGCCAGCAGTCCCAGGGGCCAAGAGACCCAGTACTTC. Translation: CASSPRGQETQYF.

The gene calls are TRBV5-1 and TRBJ2-1, with 7 bases aligning to TRBD2. J lost 5 bases, V lost 3 bases, and 5 bases had no gene match. Germline CDR1 SGHRS, CDR2 YFSETQ. The CDR3 spans 14 residues. CDR3 sequence: CASSWEGKDNEQFF. The CDR3 bases are TGCGCCAGCAGCTGGGAGGGGAAGGACAATGAGCAGTTCTTC.

The J gene is TRBJ2-4, the V gene TRBV7-6; possible D gene TRBD2, 5 bases. The V end lost 1 base, the J end lost 1 base, and 20 bases lay between the germline ends. This CDR3 region has 19 residues. CDR1 and CDR2 from the germline V gene are SGHVS and FNYEAQ. Written as DNA, the CDR3 is TGTGCCAGCAGCTTAGTACCGAGACGACCTGGCGGGGCCAAAAACATTCAGTACTTC. Its translation: CASSLVPRRPGGAKNIQYF.

This chain links TRBV19 with TRBJ1-2, with D unresolved. This CDR3 contains 12 residues. Looked up from germline, CDR1 is LNHDA and CDR2 is SQIVND (reference sequence). Trimming took 6 bases from V and 8 from J, leaving 13 bases between them. This chain's CDR3 is CASSGVGRGYTF. The CDR3 bases are TGTGCCAGTAGCGGGGTCGGACGGGGCTACACCTTC.

J is TRBJ1-1 and V is TRBV14; tentatively, D is TRBD1 (6 bases). Germline V gives CDR1 SGHDN, CDR2 FVKESK. CDR3 length: 17 residues. Deletions cut 5 bases from V and 6 bases from J, with 25 bases between. The CDR3 region is CASSDRGGPLRGPEAFF. CDR3 coding DNA: TGTGCCAGCAGCGATCGTGGGGGCCCACTGAGGGGCCCTGAAGCTTTCTTT.

The chain uses TRBV10-2 and TRBJ2-5; 9 bases are shared with TRBD1. The V gene end was trimmed by 6 bases and the J gene end by 4 bases; junction bases not matched to a gene: 9. The CDR3 consists of 15 residues. Germline CDR1 reads WSHSY; CDR2 reads SAAADI. The CDR3 reads CASRAGQGQVETQYF. The CDR3 DNA sequence: TGCGCCAGCAGAGCGGGACAGGGACAGGTAGAGACCCAGTACTTC.

Only a few counts were recorded for this clone. V usage is TRBV11-3 and J usage is TRBJ2-5; 13 bases match TRBD2. Germline assignment: CDR1 SGHNT and CDR2 YENEEA. The CDR3 runs to 20 residues. V lost 0 bases, J lost 5 bases, and 15 bases stayed unmatched. As DNA, the CDR3 is TGTGCCAGCAGCTTAGATGGGCGCGGACTAGCGGGGGCTGAGGAGGAGACCCAGTACTTC. Its protein product is CASSLDGRGLAGAEEETQYF.

The chain is built from TRBV7-3 and TRBJ1-5; no definite D call. The CDR3 covers 13 residues. The V end lost 1 base, the J end lost 10 bases, and 11 bases lay between the germline ends. The germline V gene encodes CDR1 SGHTA and CDR2 FQGTGA. The CDR3 bases are TGTGCCAGCAGCTTAAATTCGAGGAGCCCCCAGCATTTT. This codes for CASSLNSRSPQHF.

V gene TRBV2 combines with J gene TRBJ1-2; D remains ambiguous. V lost 2 bases, J lost 7 bases, and 8 bases lay in between. The CDR3 extends over 12 amino acids. CDR1 is SNHLY and CDR2 is FYNNEI in the germline V gene. As DNA, the CDR3 is TGTGCCAGCAGTGAATCCTCGTTTGGCTACACCTTC. Protein product: CASSESSFGYTF.

The chain recombines TRBV7-3 with TRBJ2-7, with D possibly matching TRBD2 (6 bases). CDR1 and CDR2 (germline): SGHTA, FQGTGA. CDR3 size: 13 residues. V was shortened by 3 bases and J by 5 bases, with 11 bases between the two germline ends. The CDR3 DNA reads as TGTGCCAGCAGCTTCGGAGCGGGCCACGAGCAGTACTTC. Protein: CASSFGAGHEQYF.

The chain is built from TRBV27 and TRBJ2-6, with D maybe TRBD2 (6 bases). Germline V gene data show CDR1 as MNHEY and CDR2 as SMNVEV (reference sequence). V was shortened by 6 bases and J by 1 base, with 10 bases between the two germline ends. This CDR3 spans 15 amino acids. Written as DNA, the CDR3 is TGTGCCAGCAGAAACGCGGGATCTGGGGCCAACGTCCTGACTTTC. Translated, it gives CASRNAGSGANVLTF.

The rearrangement links TRBV3-1 (or the pseudogene TRBV3-2) to TRBJ1-2; no definite D call. CDR1 LGHDT and CDR2 YNNKEL come from the germline V gene (reference sequence). This CDR3 has 14 residues. Trimming removed 0 bases from V and 8 bases from J, with 13 bases in between. CDR3 protein: CASSQDWAQKGYTF. In DNA, the CDR3 is TGTGCCAGCAGCCAAGATTGGGCTCAAAAGGGCTACACCTTC.

The rearrangement joins TRBV5-1 to TRBJ2-2; no clear D gene. Per the germline V gene, CDR1 is SGHRS and CDR2 is YFSETQ. The CDR3 loop spans 14 amino acids. The ends were cut back, 0 bases at V and 6 bases at J, with 9 bases in the middle. The DNA for the CDR3 is TGCGCCAGCAGCTTGGAAAGGGTTTCCGGGGAGCTGTTTTTT. Amino acid sequence: CASSLERVSGELFF.

This clone showed up just once. V usage is TRBV25-1 and J usage is TRBJ1-2; D might be TRBD1 (5 bases). The ends were cut back, 4 bases at V and 8 bases at J, with 20 bases in the middle. The CDR3 loop spans 15 amino acids. The germline gives CDR1 MGHDK, CDR2 SYGVNS. The CDR3 loop is CASSASSGTTRGYTF. As DNA, the CDR3 is TGTGCCAGCAGTGCTTCATCCGGGACTACTCGGGGCTACACCTTC.

This clone occurred a few times. This rearrangement joins TRBV19 to TRBJ1-5; D might be TRBD1 (5 bases). Germline assignment: CDR1 LNHDA and CDR2 SQIVND (reference sequence). Trimming removed 10 bases from V and 1 base from J, with 17 bases in between. The CDR3 covers 15 residues. CDR3 protein: CATGVLPLSNQPQHF. The CDR3 DNA sequence: TGTGCCACGGGGGTACTTCCCCTCAGCAATCAGCCCCAGCATTTT.

CDR3 nucleotide sequence: TGTGCCAGCAGCGAAAGGGGAGGGAGTAGCAATCAGCCCCAGCATTTT. Amino acids: CASSERGGSSNQPQHF. This rearrangement joins TRBV6-1 to TRBJ1-5; possibly TRBD1 for D (5 bases). This CDR3 comprises 16 residues. Germline V gene sequence: CDR1 MNHNS, CDR2 SASEGT. Trimming cost V 6 bases and J 0 bases, with 15 bases left between them.

This clone was detected only once. The chain employs TRBV19 and TRBJ2-7, with 9 bases aligning to TRBD1. The CDR3 covers 16 residues. Germline lookup yields CDR1 LNHDA and CDR2 SQIVND (reference sequence). V was pared by 5 bases and J by 4 bases, with 12 bases of the junction left unmatched. In DNA, the CDR3 is TGTGCCAGTAGTCCCGGACAGGGGACAGGCCCTTACGAGCAGTACTTC. Translated: CASSPGQGTGPYEQYF.

The chain employs TRBV6-5 and TRBJ2-5; 8 bases align to TRBD1. CDR1 is MNHEY, CDR2 SVGAGI, per germline. V gave up 6 bases and J gave up 10 bases; unmatched junction bases: 13. This CDR3 spans 14 amino acids. CDR3 loop: CASRRNRGERDQYF. The CDR3 DNA is TGTGCCAGCAGGCGAAACAGGGGGGAAAGGGACCAGTACTTC.

This rearrangement joins TRBV6-5 to TRBJ1-2, with a weak D call TRBD1 (6 bases). Germline V gene sequence: CDR1 MNHEY, CDR2 SVGAGI. The ends were cut back, 6 bases at V and 8 bases at J, with 19 bases in the middle. CDR3 length: 14 amino acids. Here the CDR3 reads CASSLGGGAGGYTF. DNA for the CDR3: TGTGCCAGCAGCCTAGGAGGGGGGGCGGGAGGCTACACCTTC.

This clone appeared a single time. The rearrangement joins TRBV25-1 to TRBJ1-6; D unresolved. The CDR3 totals 12 residues. V was shortened by 6 bases and J by 4 bases, with 4 bases between the two germline ends. CDR1 is MGHDK, CDR2 SYGVNS, per germline. This CDR3 is CASSKYNSPLHF. CDR3 nucleotide sequence: TGTGCCAGCAGCAAGTATAATTCACCCCTCCACTTT. Complete variable domain (other parts from reference TRBV25-1 and TRBJ1-6): EADIYQTPRYLVIGTGKKITLECSQTMGHDKMYWYQQDPGMELHLIHYSYGVNSTEKGDLSSESTVSRIRTEHFPLTLESARPSHTSQYLCASSKYNSPLHFGNGTRLTVT.

The chain uses TRBV28 and TRBJ1-6; no definite D call. Per the germline V gene, CDR1 is MDHEN and CDR2 is SYDVKM. V was cut by 6 bases and J by 0 bases, with 15 bases left in between. The CDR3 extends over 17 amino acids. CDR3: CASSRPGSASYNSPLHF. The DNA for the CDR3 is TGTGCCAGCAGCCGACCTGGCTCGGCCTCCTATAATTCACCCCTCCACTTT.

The chain joins TRBV7-6 to TRBJ2-5, with D possibly matching TRBD1 (6 bases). From germline, CDR1 is SGHVS and CDR2 FNYEAQ. The CDR3 spans 15 residues. V gave up 4 bases and J gave up 3 bases, with 15 bases separating them. The CDR3 is CASSSTLGAEETQYF. CDR3 DNA sequence: TGTGCCAGCAGCTCCACTCTGGGGGCGGAAGAGACCCAGTACTTC.